This is a list of T cell receptor beta chains from one sample in a study of regulatory T cells in long-lasting Graves disease. TCRdb redid the calling of the multiplex PCR reads with MiXCR, one entry per CDR3 protein. The sample yields roughly 560,000 distinct CDR3 sequences, 12% seen once. The same data also went into a second study, on T cells in Graves' hyperthyroidism and ophthalmopathy.

The sample here was peripheral blood mononuclear cells (PBMCs), taken at new diagnosis, from a patient treated with antithyroid drugs. All receptors derive from a woman in her 30s with Graves disease. The CDR3 runs from the conserved cysteine through the conserved F or W. Clone size is not always given. Where it is, it says once, few, many or a class for expanded clones.

clone size: many; V gene: TRBV28; CDR3 protein: CASSPRTFSSNQPQHF
clone size: many; V gene: TRBV7-6; CDR3 protein: CASSYALGTDTQYF
clone size: many; V gene: TRBV7-8; CDR3 protein: CASSSTPPGQGTDTDTQYF
clone size: few; V gene: TRBV30; CDR3 protein: CAWSGPGATIRSYEQYF
clone size: -; V gene: TRBV3-1; CDR3 protein: CASSNPGLAGSYNEQFF
clone size: many; V gene: TRBV28; CDR3 protein: CACEGRRRMTKNIQYF
clone size: many; V gene: TRBV28; CDR3 protein: CASSVNRGRNTEAFF
clone size: many; V gene: TRBV12-5; CDR3 protein: CASAQGYSYEQYF
clone size: -; V gene: TRBV9; CDR3 protein: CASSVAGFGGYTF
clone size: many; V gene: TRBV28; CDR3 protein: CASSPRDMDEKLFF
clone size: many; V gene: TRBV27; CDR3 protein: CASSFASEDEQYF
clone size: few; V gene: TRBV11-2; CDR3 protein: CASSLEGHSGNTIYF
clone size: many; V gene: TRBV30; CDR3 protein: CAWSVGQGARTEAFF
clone size: -; V gene: TRBV12-3/TRBV12-4; CDR3 protein: CASRSRDTTPYEQYF
clone size: many; V gene: TRBV6-5; CDR3 protein: CASSYSGHSGPARSYEQYF
clone size: many; V gene: TRBV2; CDR3 protein: CASSENDSLFF
clone size: many; V gene: TRBV7-8; CDR3 protein: CASSHPGLMNTEAFF
clone size: -; V gene: TRBV20-1; CDR3 protein: CSAKRLAGGSSNEQYF
clone size: many; V gene: TRBV30; CDR3 protein: CAWSGAWEGTEAFF
clone size: many; V gene: TRBV27; CDR3 protein: CASSSQGSSYNEQFF
clone size: many; V gene: TRBV5-6; CDR3 protein: CASSFYRTETYEQYF
clone size: many; V gene: TRBV7-9; CDR3 protein: CASSLGLAGAREQYF
clone size: many; V gene: TRBV11-2; CDR3 protein: CASSSLAGVYHEQFF
clone size: many; V gene: TRBV20-1; CDR3 protein: CSARDFQGLGAFF
clone size: few; V gene: TRBV12-3/TRBV12-4; CDR3 protein: CATSLVETADTQYF
clone size: many; V gene: TRBV6-1; CDR3 protein: CASSEEAGRINSPLHF
clone size: few; V gene: TRBV3-1; CDR3 protein: CASSPRGSDTEAFF
clone size: few; V gene: TRBV20-1; CDR3 protein: CSASKTSDRHYNEQFF
clone size: -; V gene: TRBV4-1; CDR3 protein: CASSQGLHLETQYF
clone size: many; V gene: TRBV12-3/TRBV12-4; CDR3 protein: CASSYSGSAGEQYF
clone size: many; V gene: TRBV10-2; CDR3 protein: CASSRPGTGDNSPLHF
clone size: few; V gene: TRBV24-1; CDR3 protein: CATSGVNEQFF
clone size: many; V gene: TRBV3-1; CDR3 protein: CASSLGPSTGFAFF
clone size: many; V gene: TRBV12-3/TRBV12-4; CDR3 protein: CASSFFEGRGQPQHF
clone size: -; V gene: TRBV4-1; CDR3 protein: CASSRKYSDTKGPCNEQFF
clone size: many; V gene: TRBV6-1; CDR3 protein: CASKTGGMNTEAFF
clone size: -; V gene: TRBV19; CDR3 protein: CASSARQGAWQPQHF
clone size: -; V gene: TRBV25-1; CDR3 protein: CASSEKTGRAGELFF
clone size: -; V gene: TRBV5-4; CDR3 protein: CASSSGLTIGGEQFF
clone size: many; V gene: TRBV27; CDR3 protein: CASSLSRDRGYIQYF
clone size: many; V gene: TRBV24-1; CDR3 protein: CATSERAGGFETQYF
clone size: many; V gene: TRBV10-3; CDR3 protein: CAIREHSNQPQHF
clone size: many; V gene: TRBV2; CDR3 protein: CATKTRLAGLETQYF
clone size: -; V gene: TRBV12-3/TRBV12-4; CDR3 protein: CASSFGRRHTGELFF
clone size: many; V gene: TRBV2; CDR3 protein: CASSGTSGFTDTQYF
clone size: -; V gene: TRBV4-1; CDR3 protein: CASSQVLQGAGNQPQHF
clone size: many; V gene: TRBV28; CDR3 protein: CASSPMGFAETQYF
clone size: many; V gene: TRBV12-3/TRBV12-4; CDR3 protein: CASSIRTGNTEAFF
clone size: many; V gene: TRBV19; CDR3 protein: CASSIERLAGVADTQYF
clone size: -; V gene: TRBV19; CDR3 protein: CASSIWGTSAYNEQFF
clone size: -; V gene: TRBV19; CDR3 protein: CASSSRGAISNQPQHF
clone size: -; V gene: TRBV12-3/TRBV12-4; CDR3 protein: CASRSAYGYTF
clone size: many; V gene: TRBV6-2/TRBV6-3; CDR3 protein: CASSEVGQSYEQYF
clone size: few; V gene: TRBV14; CDR3 protein: CASSELGNTEAFF
clone size: many; V gene: TRBV24-1; CDR3 protein: CATSDKTGVVGGYTF
clone size: many; V gene: TRBV29-1; CDR3 protein: CSVAGTSGTSYNEQFF
clone size: few; V gene: TRBV7-3; CDR3 protein: CASSFDREGLPNNSPLHF